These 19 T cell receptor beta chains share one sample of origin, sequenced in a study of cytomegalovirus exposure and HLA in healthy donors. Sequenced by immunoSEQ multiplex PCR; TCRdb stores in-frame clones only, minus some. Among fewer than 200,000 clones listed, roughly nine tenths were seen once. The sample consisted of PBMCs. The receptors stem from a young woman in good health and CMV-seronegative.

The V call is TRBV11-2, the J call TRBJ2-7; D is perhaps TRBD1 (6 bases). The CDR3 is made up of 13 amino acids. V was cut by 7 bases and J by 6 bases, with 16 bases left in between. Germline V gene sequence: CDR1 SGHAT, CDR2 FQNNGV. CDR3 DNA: TGTGCCAGCACCCATGGTCAGGGGCGCGAGCAGTACTTC. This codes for CASTHGQGREQYF.

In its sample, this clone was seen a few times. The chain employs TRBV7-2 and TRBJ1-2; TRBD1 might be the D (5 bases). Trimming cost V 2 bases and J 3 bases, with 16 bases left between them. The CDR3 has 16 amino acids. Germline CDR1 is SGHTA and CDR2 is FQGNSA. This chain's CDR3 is CASSLQTTGTHYGYTF. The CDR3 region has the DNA TGTGCCAGCAGCTTACAGACCACAGGTACACACTATGGCTACACCTTC.

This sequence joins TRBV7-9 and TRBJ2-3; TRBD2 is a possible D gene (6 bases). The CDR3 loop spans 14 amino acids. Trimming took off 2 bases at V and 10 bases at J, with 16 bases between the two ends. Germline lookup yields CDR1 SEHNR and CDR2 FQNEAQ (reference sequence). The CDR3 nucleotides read TGTGCCAGCAGCTTATCGGCTAGCGCTGATCCGCAGTATTTT. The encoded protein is CASSLSASADPQYF.

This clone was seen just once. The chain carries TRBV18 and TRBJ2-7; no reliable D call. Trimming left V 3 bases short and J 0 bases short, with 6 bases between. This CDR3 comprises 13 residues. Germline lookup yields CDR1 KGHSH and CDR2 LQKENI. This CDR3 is CASSPKTSYEQYF. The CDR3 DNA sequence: TGTGCCAGCTCACCGAAAACCTCCTACGAGCAGTACTTC.

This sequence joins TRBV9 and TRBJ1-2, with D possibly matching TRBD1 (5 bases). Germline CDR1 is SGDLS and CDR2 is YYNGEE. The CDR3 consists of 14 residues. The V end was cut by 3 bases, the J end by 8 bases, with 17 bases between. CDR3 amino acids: CASSDGTTTGGYTF. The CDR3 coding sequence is TGTGCCAGCAGCGACGGGACCACCACAGGCGGCTACACCTTC. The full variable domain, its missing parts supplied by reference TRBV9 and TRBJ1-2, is DSGVTQTPKHLITATGQRVTLRCSPRSGDLSVYWYQQSLDQGLQFLIQYYNGEERAKGNILERFSAQQFPDLHSELNLSSLELGDSALYFCASSDGTTTGGYTFGSGTRLTVV.

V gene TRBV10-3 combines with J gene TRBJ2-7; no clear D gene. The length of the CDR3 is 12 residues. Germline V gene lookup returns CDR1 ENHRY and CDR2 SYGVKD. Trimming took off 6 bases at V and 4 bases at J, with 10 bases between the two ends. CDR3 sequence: CAIRDYVYEQYF. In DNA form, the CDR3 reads TGTGCCATCAGGGATTACGTGTACGAGCAGTACTTC.

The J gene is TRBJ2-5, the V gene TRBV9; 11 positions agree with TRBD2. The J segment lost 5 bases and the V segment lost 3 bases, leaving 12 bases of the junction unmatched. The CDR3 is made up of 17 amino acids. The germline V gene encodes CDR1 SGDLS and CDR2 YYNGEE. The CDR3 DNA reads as TGTGCCAGCAGCGCACCTGGGACTAGCGGTTATGGGGAGACCCAGTACTTC. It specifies CASSAPGTSGYGETQYF.

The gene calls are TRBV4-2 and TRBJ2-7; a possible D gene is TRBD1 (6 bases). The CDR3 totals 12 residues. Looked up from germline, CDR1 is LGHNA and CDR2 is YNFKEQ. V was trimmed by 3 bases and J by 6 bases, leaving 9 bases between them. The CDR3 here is CASSQGHLEQYF. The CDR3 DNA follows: TGTGCCAGCAGCCAGGGACACCTCGAGCAGTACTTC.

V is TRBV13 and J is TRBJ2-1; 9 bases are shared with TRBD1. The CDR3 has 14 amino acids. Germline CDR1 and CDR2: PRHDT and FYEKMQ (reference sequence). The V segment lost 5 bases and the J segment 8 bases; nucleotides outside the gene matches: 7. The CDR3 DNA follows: TGTGCCAGCAGCATCCTCGGGACAGGGTATGAGCAGTTCTTC. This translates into CASSILGTGYEQFF.

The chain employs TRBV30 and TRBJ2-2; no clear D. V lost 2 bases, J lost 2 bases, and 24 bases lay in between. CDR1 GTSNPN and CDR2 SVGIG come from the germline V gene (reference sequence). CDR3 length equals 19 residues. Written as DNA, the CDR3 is TGTGCCTGGAGTTATCTGTCCCTTTCGACAAACCTCAACACCGGGGAGCTGTTTTTT. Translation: CAWSYLSLSTNLNTGELFF.

CDR3 coding DNA: TGTGCCAGCAGCTCCTCGACAGGGGGCACTGAAGCTTTCTTT. Translating gives CASSSSTGGTEAFF. The chain couples TRBV7-2 to TRBJ1-1; 9 nucleotides agree with TRBD1. With 4 bases clipped from V and 4 bases from J, the junction kept 4 bases outside the gene matches. This CDR3 is 14 amino acids long. Germline V gene lookup returns CDR1 SGHTA and CDR2 FQGNSA.

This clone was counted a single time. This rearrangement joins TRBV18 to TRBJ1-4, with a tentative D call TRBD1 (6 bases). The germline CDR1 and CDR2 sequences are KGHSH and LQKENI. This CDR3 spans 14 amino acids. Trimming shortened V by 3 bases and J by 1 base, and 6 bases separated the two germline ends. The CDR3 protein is CASSPRGTNEKLFF. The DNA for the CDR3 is TGTGCCAGCTCACCCAGGGGAACTAATGAAAAACTGTTTTTT.

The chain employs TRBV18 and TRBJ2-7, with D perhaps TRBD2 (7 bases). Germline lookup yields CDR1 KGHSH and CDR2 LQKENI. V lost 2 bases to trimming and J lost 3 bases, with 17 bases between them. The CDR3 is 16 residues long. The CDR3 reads CASSPEGWRGGYEQYF. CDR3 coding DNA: TGTGCCAGCTCACCAGAGGGTTGGAGGGGGGGCTACGAGCAGTACTTC. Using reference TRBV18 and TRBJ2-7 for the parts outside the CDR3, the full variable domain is NAGVMQNPRHLVRRRGQEARLRCSPMKGHSHVYWYRQLPEEGLKFMVYLQKENIIDESGMPKERFSAEFPKEGPSILRIQQVVRGDSAAYFCASSPEGWRGGYEQYFGPGTRLTVT.

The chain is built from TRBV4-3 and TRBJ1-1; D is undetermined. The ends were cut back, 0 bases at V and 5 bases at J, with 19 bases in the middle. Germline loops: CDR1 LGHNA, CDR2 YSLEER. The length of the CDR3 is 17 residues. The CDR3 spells CASSQDLEIGVGTEAFF. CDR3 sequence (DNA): TGCGCCAGCAGCCAAGATCTGGAAATAGGCGTAGGAACTGAAGCTTTCTTT.

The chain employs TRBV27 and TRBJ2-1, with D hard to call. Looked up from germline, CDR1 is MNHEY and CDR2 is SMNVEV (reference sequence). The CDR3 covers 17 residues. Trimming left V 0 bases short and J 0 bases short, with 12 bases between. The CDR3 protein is CASSLSVGSSSYNEQFF. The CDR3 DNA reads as TGTGCCAGCAGTTTATCTGTCGGCAGCAGCTCCTACAATGAGCAGTTCTTC.

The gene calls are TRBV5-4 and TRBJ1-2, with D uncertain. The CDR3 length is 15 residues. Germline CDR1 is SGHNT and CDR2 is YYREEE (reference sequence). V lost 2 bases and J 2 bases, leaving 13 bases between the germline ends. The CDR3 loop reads CASSFEVRENYGYTF. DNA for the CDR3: TGTGCCAGCAGCTTCGAGGTCCGGGAAAACTATGGCTACACCTTC.

The CDR3, as DNA: TGTGCCTGGGCAAGACAGGGTAATGAGCAGTTCTTC. This translates into CAWARQGNEQFF. The V gene is TRBV30, the J gene TRBJ2-1; TRBD1 matches 7 bases. CDR1 is GTSNPN, CDR2 SVGIG, per germline (reference sequence). The CDR3 runs 12 residues. With V trimmed by 5 bases and J by 7 bases, 5 bases remained unmatched.

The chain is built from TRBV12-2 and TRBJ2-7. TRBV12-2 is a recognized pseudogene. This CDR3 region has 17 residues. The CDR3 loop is CASRPSRVALRSYEQYF. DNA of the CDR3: TGTGCAAGTCGCCCGAGCAGGGTAGCGCTTCGCTCCTACGAGCAGTACTTC.

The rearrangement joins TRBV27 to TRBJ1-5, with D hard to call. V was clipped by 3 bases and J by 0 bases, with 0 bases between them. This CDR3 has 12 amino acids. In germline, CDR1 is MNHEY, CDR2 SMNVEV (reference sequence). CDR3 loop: CASSFSNQPQHF. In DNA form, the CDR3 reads TGTGCCAGCAGTTTTAGCAATCAGCCCCAGCATTTT.